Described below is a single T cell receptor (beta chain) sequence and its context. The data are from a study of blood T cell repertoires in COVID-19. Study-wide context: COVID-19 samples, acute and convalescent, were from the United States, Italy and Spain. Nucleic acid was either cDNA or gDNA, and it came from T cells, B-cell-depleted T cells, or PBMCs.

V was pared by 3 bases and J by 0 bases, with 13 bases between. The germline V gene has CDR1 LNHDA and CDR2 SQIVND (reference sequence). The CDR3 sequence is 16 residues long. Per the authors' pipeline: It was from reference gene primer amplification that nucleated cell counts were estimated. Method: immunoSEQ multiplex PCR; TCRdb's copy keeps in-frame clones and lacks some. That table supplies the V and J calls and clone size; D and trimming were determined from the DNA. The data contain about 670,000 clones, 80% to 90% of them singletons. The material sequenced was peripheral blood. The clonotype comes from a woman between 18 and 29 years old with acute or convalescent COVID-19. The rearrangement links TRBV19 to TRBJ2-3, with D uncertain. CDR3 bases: TGTGCCAGTAGTATCCCCCATTCCCAGAGCACAGATACGCAGTATTTT. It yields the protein CASSIPHSQSTDTQYF.